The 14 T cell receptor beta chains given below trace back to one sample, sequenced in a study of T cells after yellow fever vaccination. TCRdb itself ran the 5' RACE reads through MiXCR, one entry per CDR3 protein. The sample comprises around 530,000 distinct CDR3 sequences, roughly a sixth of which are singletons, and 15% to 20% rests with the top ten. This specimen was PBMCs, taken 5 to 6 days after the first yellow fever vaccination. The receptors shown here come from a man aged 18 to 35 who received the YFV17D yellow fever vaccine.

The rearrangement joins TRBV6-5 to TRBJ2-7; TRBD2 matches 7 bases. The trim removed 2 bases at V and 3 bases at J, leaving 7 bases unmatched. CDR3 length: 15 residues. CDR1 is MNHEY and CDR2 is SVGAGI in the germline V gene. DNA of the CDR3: TGTGCCAGCAGTTACCCGCTCGGGAGGAGCTACGAGCAGTACTTC. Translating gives CASSYPLGRSYEQYF.

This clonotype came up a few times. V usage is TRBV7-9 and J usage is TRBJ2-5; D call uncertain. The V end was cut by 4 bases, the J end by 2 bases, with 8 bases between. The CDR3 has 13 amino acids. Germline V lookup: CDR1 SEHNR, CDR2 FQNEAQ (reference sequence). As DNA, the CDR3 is TGTGCCAGCAGCTCGTCGGCGCAAGAGACCCAGTACTTC. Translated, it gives CASSSSAQETQYF.

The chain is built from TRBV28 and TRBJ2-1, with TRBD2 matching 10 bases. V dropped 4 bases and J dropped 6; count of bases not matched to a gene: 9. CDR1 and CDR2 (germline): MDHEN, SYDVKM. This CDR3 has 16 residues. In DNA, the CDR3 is TGTGCCAGCAGTTCCTCTAGCGGGGGACCCCCCAATGAGCAGTTCTTC. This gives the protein CASSSSSGGPPNEQFF.

CDR3 DNA sequence: TGCGCCAGCAGGGGACAGGGTAGCGGATACACCATATATTTT. Translated: CASRGQGSGYTIYF. The gene calls are TRBV10-2 and TRBJ1-3, with 9 bases fitting TRBD1. This CDR3 has 14 residues. V shed 6 bases, J shed 8 bases, and the junction held 8 bases outside the gene matches. CDR1 WSHSY and CDR2 SAAADI come from the germline V gene.

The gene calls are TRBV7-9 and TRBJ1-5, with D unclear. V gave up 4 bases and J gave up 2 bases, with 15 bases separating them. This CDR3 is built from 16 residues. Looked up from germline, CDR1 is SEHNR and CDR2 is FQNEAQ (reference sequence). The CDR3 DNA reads TGTGCCAGCAGCTCGGCCCAGGCTGAGGGCAATCAGCCCCAGCATTTT. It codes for CASSSAQAEGNQPQHF.

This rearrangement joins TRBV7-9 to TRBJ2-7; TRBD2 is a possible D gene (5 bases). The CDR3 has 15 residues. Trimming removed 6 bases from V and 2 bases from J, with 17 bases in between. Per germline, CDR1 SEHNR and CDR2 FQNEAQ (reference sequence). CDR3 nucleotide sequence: TGTGCCAGCAGTTCTGGGAGTGCGCCAACCTACGAGCAGTACTTC. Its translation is CASSSGSAPTYEQYF.

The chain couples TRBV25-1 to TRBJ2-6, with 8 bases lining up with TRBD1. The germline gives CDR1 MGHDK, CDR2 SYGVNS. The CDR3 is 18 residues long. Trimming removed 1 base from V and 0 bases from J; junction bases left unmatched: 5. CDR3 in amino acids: CASSESDRGGSGANVLTF. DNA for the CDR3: TGTGCCAGCAGTGAATCAGACAGGGGAGGCTCTGGGGCCAACGTCCTGACTTTC.

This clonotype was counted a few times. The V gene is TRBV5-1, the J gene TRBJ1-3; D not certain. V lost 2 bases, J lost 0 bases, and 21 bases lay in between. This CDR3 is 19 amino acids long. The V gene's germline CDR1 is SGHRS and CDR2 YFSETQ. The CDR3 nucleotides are TGCGCCAGCAGCTTTGACCCAAGTCGAGCAGAGACCTCTGGAAACACCATATATTTT. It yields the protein CASSFDPSRAETSGNTIYF.

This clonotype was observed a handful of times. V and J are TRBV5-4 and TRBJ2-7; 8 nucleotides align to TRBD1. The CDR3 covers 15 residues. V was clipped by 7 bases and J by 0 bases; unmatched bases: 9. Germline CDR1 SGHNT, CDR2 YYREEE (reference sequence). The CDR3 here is CASGGMGQDSYEQYV. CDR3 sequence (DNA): TGTGCCAGCGGCGGAATGGGACAGGACTCCTACGAGCAGTACGTC.

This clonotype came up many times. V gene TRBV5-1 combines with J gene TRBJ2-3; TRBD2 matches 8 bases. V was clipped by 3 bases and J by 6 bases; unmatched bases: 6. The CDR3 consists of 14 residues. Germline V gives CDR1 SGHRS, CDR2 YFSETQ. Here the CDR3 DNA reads TGCGCCAGCAGCTCCAGCGGGGGCAGGGATACGCAGTATTTT. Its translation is CASSSSGGRDTQYF.

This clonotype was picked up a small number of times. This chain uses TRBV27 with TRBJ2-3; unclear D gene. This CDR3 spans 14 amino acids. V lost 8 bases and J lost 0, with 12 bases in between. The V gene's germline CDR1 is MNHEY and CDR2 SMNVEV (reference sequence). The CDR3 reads CASSPGWSTDTQYF. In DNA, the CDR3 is TGTGCCAGCTCTCCCGGATGGAGCACAGATACGCAGTATTTT.

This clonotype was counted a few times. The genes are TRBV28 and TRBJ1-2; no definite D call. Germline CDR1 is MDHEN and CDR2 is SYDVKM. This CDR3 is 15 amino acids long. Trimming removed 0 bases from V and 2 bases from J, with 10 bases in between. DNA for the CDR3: TGTGCCAGCAGTTTATGGACGGACGCAAACTATGGCTACACCTTC. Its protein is CASSLWTDANYGYTF.

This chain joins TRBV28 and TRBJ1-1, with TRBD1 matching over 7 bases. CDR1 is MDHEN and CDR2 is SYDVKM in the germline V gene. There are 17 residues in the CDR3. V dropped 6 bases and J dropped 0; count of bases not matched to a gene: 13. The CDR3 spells CASSPHRQGRMNTEAFF. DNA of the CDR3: TGTGCCAGCAGCCCGCATCGACAGGGAAGGATGAACACTGAAGCTTTCTTT.

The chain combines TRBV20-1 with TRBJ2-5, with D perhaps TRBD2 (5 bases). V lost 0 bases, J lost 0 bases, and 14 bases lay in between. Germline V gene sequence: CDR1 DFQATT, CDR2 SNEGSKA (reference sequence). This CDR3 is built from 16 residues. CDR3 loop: CSARDVERSYQETQYF. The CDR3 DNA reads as TGCAGTGCTAGAGATGTGGAGCGGAGTTACCAAGAGACCCAGTACTTC.